Sequencing of this T cell receptor beta chain was carried out in a study of sequential checkpoint blockade in melanoma. Study-level background: Patients were randomized 1:1 to nivolumab-then-ipilimumab or ipilimumab-then-nivolumab first-line.

Treatment: randomized to nivolumab then ipilimumab (arm A) or the reverse (arm B). None of the patients previously received DNA-damaging chemotherapy. PBMC sorting kept live CD3+CD8+ cells without CD19 or CD56. The CDR3 runs to 15 residues. V dropped 0 bases and J dropped 5; count of bases not matched to a gene: 4. The germline V gene encodes CDR1 MGHRA and CDR2 YSYEKL. Profiling relied on immunoSEQ multiplex PCR, and the TCRdb table lists in-frame clones only, not all of them. Among around 18,000 clones listed, roughly two thirds were seen once. The clonotype was recovered from a human donor with melanoma. The V gene is TRBV4-1, the J gene TRBJ1-2; 9 nucleotides agree with TRBD1. The sequenced sample was CD8+ T cells sorted from blood (inferred from file names), obtained from a patient given nivolumab and ipilimumab in sequence. The CDR3 nucleotides read TGCGCCAGCAGCCAAGATCGGACAGGGGTTTATGGCTACACCTTC. This translates into CASSQDRTGVYGYTF.